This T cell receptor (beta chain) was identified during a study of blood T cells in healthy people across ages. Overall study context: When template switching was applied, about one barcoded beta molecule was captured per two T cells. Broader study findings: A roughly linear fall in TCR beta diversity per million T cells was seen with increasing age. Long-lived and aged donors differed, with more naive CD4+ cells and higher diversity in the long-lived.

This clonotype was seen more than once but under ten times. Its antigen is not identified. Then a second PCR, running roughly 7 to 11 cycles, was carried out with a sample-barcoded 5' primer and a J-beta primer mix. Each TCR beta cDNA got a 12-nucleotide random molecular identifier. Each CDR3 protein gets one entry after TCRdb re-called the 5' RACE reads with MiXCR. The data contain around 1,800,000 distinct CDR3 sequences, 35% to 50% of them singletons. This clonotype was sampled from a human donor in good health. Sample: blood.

Here the CDR3 DNA reads TGCGCCAGCAGCCAATCCAACGGGAGGTATAATGAGCAGTTCTTC. Its translation: CASSQSNGRYNEQFF. V gene TRBV4-3 combines with J gene TRBJ2-1, with 7 bases matching TRBD2. The germline CDR1 and CDR2 sequences are LGHNA and YSLEER. The V segment lost 2 bases and the J segment 7 bases; nucleotides outside the gene matches: 8. This CDR3 region has 15 residues.